A single sample gave rise to the 28 T cell receptor beta chains below, sequenced in a study of blood T cell repertoires in COVID-19. Generated by immunoSEQ multiplex PCR, the TCRdb table keeps only in-frame clones and is missing some. The repertoire consists of approximately 240,000 clones, with about 83% occurring once and the leading ten covering roughly 1.3%. The sample taken for sequencing was peripheral blood. The receptors shown here come from a young woman with COVID-19, enrolled during active disease.

This chain connects TRBV30 to TRBJ2-3; 11 positions match TRBD2. Germline CDR1 and CDR2: GTSNPN and SVGIG (reference sequence). The CDR3 loop spans 19 amino acids. The trim removed 1 base at V and 6 bases at J, leaving 18 bases unmatched. The DNA for the CDR3 is TGTGCCTGGAGTGCCTACTCGCTTAGCGGGGGGGGAGGATTGGATACGCAGTATTTT. Translating it yields CAWSAYSLSGGGGLDTQYF.

This clone appeared a few times. The V call is TRBV2, the J call TRBJ1-6; D ambiguous. Germline V CDR1 and CDR2: SNHLY, FYNNEI. The CDR3 length is 12 residues. The V end was cut by 6 bases, the J end by 2 bases, with 2 bases between. The CDR3 protein is CASSAYNSPLHF. CDR3 bases: TGTGCCAGCAGCGCCTATAATTCACCCCTCCACTTT.

The chain carries TRBV5-6 and TRBJ2-7; possibly TRBD2 for D (5 bases). The CDR3 is 15 amino acids. Per germline, CDR1 SGHDT and CDR2 YYEEEE. Between the trimmed V and J ends, which lost 4 bases and 2 bases, there was a span of 16 bases. The CDR3 region is CASSPGSRGAYEQYF. The CDR3 DNA is TGTGCCAGCAGCCCGGGGAGTCGGGGAGCCTACGAGCAGTACTTC. The complete variable domain, with remaining parts taken from reference TRBV5-6 and TRBJ2-7, reads DAGVTQSPTHLIKTRGQQVTLRCSPKSGHDTVSWYQQALGQGPQFIFQYYEEEERQRGNFPDRFSGHQFPNYSSELNVNALLLGDSALYLCASSPGSRGAYEQYFGPGTRLTVT.

In this sample, this clone turned up many times. Here the CDR3 DNA reads TGTGCCAGCAGCTTAGCACAGGGCGACGACTACGAGCAGTACTTC. Translating gives CASSLAQGDDYEQYF. The V call is TRBV7-3, the J call TRBJ2-7; possible D gene TRBD1, 6 bases. There are 15 residues in the CDR3. Germline CDR1 SGHTA, CDR2 FQGTGA. V was pared by 2 bases and J by 3 bases, with 14 bases between.

The rearrangement uses TRBV19 and TRBJ2-5; 7 nucleotides align to TRBD2. V gave up 3 bases and J gave up 1 base; unmatched junction bases: 5. CDR1 is LNHDA and CDR2 is SQIVND in the germline V gene (reference sequence). The CDR3 length is 15 residues. The CDR3 region is CASSIMGGIQETQYF. The CDR3 DNA follows: TGTGCCAGTAGTATTATGGGAGGGATCCAAGAGACCCAGTACTTC.

This clone has just one count. The rearrangement uses TRBV7-8 and TRBJ2-2, with D maybe TRBD2 (5 bases). The CDR3 totals 18 residues. Germline CDR1 and CDR2: SGHVS and FQNEAQ. Trimming removed 2 bases at V and 4 bases at J, with 20 bases between. CDR3 sequence (DNA): TGTGCCAGCAGCTTATCCGTTGGTCCCTTTGAGGGCACCGGGGAGCTGTTTTTT. As protein: CASSLSVGPFEGTGELFF.

This clone showed up just a few times. CDR3 loop: CASPDRERNYGYTF. The CDR3 DNA reads TGTGCCAGCCCTGACAGGGAGAGAAACTATGGCTACACCTTC. This chain joins TRBV2 and TRBJ1-2; TRBD1 aligns across 7 bases. The CDR3 has 14 residues. Germline trimming cut 8 bases from V and 2 bases from J; bases unmatched to any gene: 8. Germline V gives CDR1 SNHLY, CDR2 FYNNEI.

J is TRBJ2-5 and V is TRBV9; D perhaps matches TRBD2 (6 bases). The CDR3 length is 14 residues. From germline, CDR1 is SGDLS and CDR2 YYNGEE. Trimming removed 4 bases at V and 2 bases at J, with 12 bases between. The CDR3 region has the DNA TGTGCCAGCAGCCCCCCTGGGGGGCAAGAGACCCAGTACTTC. Its protein product is CASSPPGGQETQYF.

This chain links TRBV19 with TRBJ2-6; D might be TRBD1 (5 bases). CDR1 is LNHDA, CDR2 SQIVND, per germline (reference sequence). The length of the CDR3 is 17 residues. V was clipped by 10 bases and J by 2 bases, with 21 bases between them. The CDR3 DNA reads TGTGCCACCAGGGTCCCGGGTCAGGCGCCTGGGGCCAACGTCCTGACTTTC. Translation gives CATRVPGQAPGANVLTF.

The V gene is TRBV6-2 or TRBV6-3, the J gene TRBJ2-1; TRBD2 aligns across 8 bases. With V trimmed by 4 bases and J by 4 bases, 9 bases remained unmatched. Per the germline V gene, CDR1 is MNHEY and CDR2 is SVGEGT. The length of the CDR3 is 16 residues. The chain's CDR3 is CASSSTAGELYNEQFF. The CDR3 region has the DNA TGTGCCAGCAGTTCAACAGCGGGGGAGCTTTACAATGAGCAGTTCTTC.

J is TRBJ2-7 and V is TRBV12-3 or TRBV12-4; TRBD2 is a possible D gene (5 bases). V shed 7 bases and J shed 3 bases, with 7 bases lying between them. The CDR3 runs 11 residues. This CDR3 reads CASKGLYEQYF. The CDR3 nucleotides are TGTGCCAGCAAAGGACTCTACGAGCAGTACTTC.

The genes are TRBV5-6 and TRBJ2-1, with a possible D match to TRBD2 (5 bases). Trimming removed 4 bases at V and 0 bases at J, with 23 bases between. Germline loops: CDR1 SGHDT, CDR2 YYEEEE. CDR3 size: 19 residues. CDR3 sequence (DNA): TGTGCCAGCAGCCCAAGCCCAGCGTACGGGGTGAGCTCCTACAATGAGCAGTTCTTC. This translates into CASSPSPAYGVSSYNEQFF.

This chain links TRBV10-3 with TRBJ2-7; no clear D. Trimming left V 3 bases short and J 2 bases short, with 5 bases between. Germline CDR1 reads ENHRY; CDR2 reads SYGVKD. This CDR3 is built from 12 residues. The CDR3 DNA is TGTGCCATCAGTGAACTCGCCTACGAGCAGTACTTC. Translated, it gives CAISELAYEQYF.

CDR3 amino acids: CASSQVRTGDGYTF. CDR3 nucleotides: TGCGCCAGCAGCCAAGTTAGGACAGGGGATGGCTACACCTTC. The rearrangement links TRBV4-3 to TRBJ1-2; TRBD1 matches at 9 bases. The V segment lost 1 base and the J segment 6 bases; nucleotides outside the gene matches: 3. This CDR3 has 14 residues. From germline, CDR1 is LGHNA and CDR2 YSLEER.

This CDR3 is CSASYTGLEQYF. CDR3 coding DNA: TGCAGTGCTAGTTACACAGGGCTCGAGCAGTACTTC. This sequence joins TRBV20-1 and TRBJ2-7; D is perhaps TRBD1 (6 bases). The CDR3 is 12 residues long. V was clipped by 3 bases and J by 6 bases, with 12 bases between them. In germline, CDR1 is DFQATT, CDR2 SNEGSKA (reference sequence).

CDR3 sequence (DNA): TGTGCCAGCTCACCTCAGACGGGGGGACAAGAGACCCAGTACTTC. Its translation: CASSPQTGGQETQYF. V usage is TRBV18 and J usage is TRBJ2-5, with 7 bases identical to TRBD2. The CDR3 contains 15 residues. V lost 3 bases and J lost 2; bases outside the gene matches: 6. Germline lookup yields CDR1 KGHSH and CDR2 LQKENI.

V usage is TRBV6-1 and J usage is TRBJ1-4; 9 bases are shared with TRBD1. J gave up 8 bases and V 7 bases, and 14 bases lay outside the gene matches. The germline CDR1 and CDR2 sequences are MNHNS and SASEGT. The CDR3 covers 16 residues. CDR3 DNA: TGTGCCAGCAATGAGTTTCCCGGGACAGGGCACGAAAAACTGTTTTTT. Translation: CASNEFPGTGHEKLFF.

The CDR3 loop is CASSPRSGSYNEQFF. The CDR3 DNA reads TGTGCCAGCTCACCAAGAAGCGGGAGCTACAATGAGCAGTTCTTC. The chain recombines TRBV18 with TRBJ2-1; 8 bases line up with TRBD2. The V segment lost 2 bases and the J segment 3 bases; nucleotides outside the gene matches: 3. The CDR3 contains 15 residues. The germline V gene encodes CDR1 KGHSH and CDR2 LQKENI.

The chain is built from TRBV19 and TRBJ2-6; D perhaps matches TRBD2 (5 bases). The germline V gene encodes CDR1 LNHDA and CDR2 SQIVND (reference sequence). The V and J ends lost 7 bases and 4 bases respectively, with 17 bases between them. This CDR3 spans 16 amino acids. The CDR3 here is CASIDRGGRGANVLTF. Written as DNA, the CDR3 is TGTGCCAGTATCGATCGAGGAGGCAGGGGGGCCAACGTCCTGACTTTC.

This chain connects TRBV28 to TRBJ2-1, with D perhaps TRBD2 (6 bases). The CDR3 is made up of 11 amino acids. The V end was cut by 5 bases, the J end by 10 bases, with 9 bases between. Germline V CDR1 and CDR2: MDHEN, SYDVKM. For the CDR3, the DNA is TGTGCCAGCAGTGAGACTAGGGAGCAGTTCTTC. Protein sequence: CASSETREQFF.

The genes are TRBV2 and TRBJ2-3; possibly TRBD2 for D (6 bases). Looked up from germline, CDR1 is SNHLY and CDR2 is FYNNEI. Trimming removed 9 bases at V and 2 bases at J, with 12 bases between. There are 13 residues in the CDR3. This CDR3 is CASRERSTDTQYF. CDR3 bases: TGTGCCAGTCGGGAGAGGTCCACAGATACGCAGTATTTT.

The chain combines TRBV5-8 with TRBJ2-5; TRBD1 aligns across 9 bases. With V trimmed by 0 bases and J by 5 bases, 5 bases remained unmatched. The CDR3 spans 15 residues. Germline values: CDR1 SGHTS, CDR2 YDEGEE. CDR3 nucleotides: TGTGCCAGCAGCTTGGGTACAGGGGGCGACGAGACCCAGTACTTC. This codes for CASSLGTGGDETQYF.

In DNA, the CDR3 is TGTGCCAGCAGGGACAGGGGAATACGGAACACTGAAGCTTTCTTT. Protein product: CASRDRGIRNTEAFF. This chain connects TRBV7-9 to TRBJ1-1, with TRBD1 identical over 9 bases. Unmatched junction bases numbered 6, after V lost 6 bases and J lost 1 base. Germline V gene sequence: CDR1 SEHNR, CDR2 FQNEAQ (reference sequence). The CDR3 is 15 residues long.

The V call is TRBV11-2, the J call TRBJ2-3; possibly TRBD2 for D (5 bases). This CDR3 contains 13 residues. Deletions cut 5 bases from V and 6 bases from J, with 12 bases between. Germline lookup yields CDR1 SGHAT and CDR2 FQNNGV. CDR3 sequence: CASSPLAADTQYF. The CDR3 DNA reads as TGTGCCAGCAGCCCCCTAGCCGCGGATACGCAGTATTTT.

This clone has more than one count but fewer than ten. This sequence joins TRBV14 and TRBJ1-4; TRBD1 might be the D (5 bases). V lost 4 bases to trimming and J lost 3 bases, with 12 bases between them. Germline V CDR1 and CDR2: SGHDN, FVKESK. The CDR3 extends over 15 amino acids. CDR3 DNA sequence: TGTGCCAGCAGCCGGGCACCGACAGCTAATGAAAAACTGTTTTTT. This sequence encodes CASSRAPTANEKLFF.

The J gene is TRBJ1-2, the V gene TRBV19, with TRBD1 identical over 7 bases. The V gene end was trimmed by 3 bases and the J gene end by 8 bases; junction bases not matched to a gene: 3. The V gene's germline CDR1 is LNHDA and CDR2 SQIVND (reference sequence). There are 12 residues in the CDR3. The CDR3 sequence: CASSIVDRGYTF. CDR3 nucleotide sequence: TGTGCCAGTAGTATTGTGGACAGGGGCTACACCTTC.

This clone was observed a single time. The chain links TRBV19 to TRBJ1-4; D unclear. Trimming took off 5 bases at V and 7 bases at J, with 11 bases between the two ends. The CDR3 is 13 residues long. Looked up from germline, CDR1 is LNHDA and CDR2 is SQIVND (reference sequence). This CDR3 reads CASSFKTAEKLFF. CDR3 nucleotide sequence: TGTGCCAGTAGTTTCAAAACAGCTGAAAAACTGTTTTTT.

The V call is TRBV30, the J call TRBJ2-7; 7 nucleotides line up with TRBD2. Germline CDR1 reads GTSNPN; CDR2 reads SVGIG (reference sequence). The CDR3 contains 14 residues. Trimming took 7 bases from V and 2 from J; bases not matched to a gene: 11. The CDR3 here is CALDVAGTAYEQYF. The CDR3 DNA reads as TGTGCCTTGGATGTAGCGGGTACAGCCTACGAGCAGTACTTC.